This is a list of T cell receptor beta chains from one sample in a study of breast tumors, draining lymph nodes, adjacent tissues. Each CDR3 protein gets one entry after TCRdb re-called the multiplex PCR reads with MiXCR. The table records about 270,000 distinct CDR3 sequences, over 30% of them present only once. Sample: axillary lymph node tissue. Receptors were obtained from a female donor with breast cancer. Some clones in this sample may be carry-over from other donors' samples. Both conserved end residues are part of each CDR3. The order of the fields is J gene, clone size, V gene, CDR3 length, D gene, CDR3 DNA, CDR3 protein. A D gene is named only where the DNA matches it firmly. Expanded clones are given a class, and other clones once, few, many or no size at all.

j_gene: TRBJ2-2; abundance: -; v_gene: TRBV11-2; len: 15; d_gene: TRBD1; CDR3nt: TGTGCCAGCAGCATCCCGGGACAGGGAACCGGGGAGCTGTTTTTT; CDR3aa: CASSIPGQGTGELFF
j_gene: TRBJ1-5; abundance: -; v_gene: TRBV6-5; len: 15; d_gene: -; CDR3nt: TGTGCCAGCAGTCACTCGAGACACAATGGACAGCCCCAGCATTTT; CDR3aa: CASSHSRHNGQPQHF
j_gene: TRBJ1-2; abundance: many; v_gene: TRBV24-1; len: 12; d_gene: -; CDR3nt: TGTGCCACCAGTGACCGACAGTATGGCTACACCTTC; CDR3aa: CATSDRQYGYTF
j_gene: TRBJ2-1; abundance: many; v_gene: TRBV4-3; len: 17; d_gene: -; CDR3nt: TGCGCCAGCAGCCAGGGGGGAGGTACTAGCCCTAGGGATGAGCAGTTCTTC; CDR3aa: CASSQGGGTSPRDEQFF
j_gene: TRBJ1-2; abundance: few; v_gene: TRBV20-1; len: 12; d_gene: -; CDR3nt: TGCTCTTGGACCGATGCTAACTATGGCTACACCTTC; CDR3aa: CSWTDANYGYTF
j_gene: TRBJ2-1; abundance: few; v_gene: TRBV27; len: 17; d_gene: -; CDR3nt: TGTGCCAGCAGTTTATCACAGGTACCAAGCTCCTACAATGAGCAGTTCTTC; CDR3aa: CASSLSQVPSSYNEQFF
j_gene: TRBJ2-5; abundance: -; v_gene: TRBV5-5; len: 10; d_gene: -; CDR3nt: TGTGCCAGCAGCCAATCGGAACAGTACTTC; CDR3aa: CASSQSEQYF
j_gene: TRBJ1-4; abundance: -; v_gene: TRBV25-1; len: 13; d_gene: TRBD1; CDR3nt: TGTGCCAGCAGTGGGACAGGGCTCGAAAAACTGTTTTTT; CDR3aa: CASSGTGLEKLFF
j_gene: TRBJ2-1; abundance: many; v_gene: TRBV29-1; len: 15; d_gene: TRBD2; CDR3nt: TGCAGCGTTGAAGAGGTTGCGGGAGGGCCGAATGAGCAGTTCTTC; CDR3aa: CSVEEVAGGPNEQFF
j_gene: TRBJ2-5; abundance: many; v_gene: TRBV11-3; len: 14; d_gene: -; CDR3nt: TGTGCCAGCAGCTTTGCTGGCCGGCAAGAGACCCAGTACTTC; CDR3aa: CASSFAGRQETQYF
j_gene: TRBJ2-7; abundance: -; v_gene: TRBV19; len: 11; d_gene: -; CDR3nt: TGTGCCAGTATTCAAGCTAATGAGCAGTACTTC; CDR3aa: CASIQANEQYF
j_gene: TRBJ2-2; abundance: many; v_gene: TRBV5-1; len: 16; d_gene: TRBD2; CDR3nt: TGCGCCAGCAGTTTTAGCGGGAGGGCCGGCGGCGGGGAGCTGTTTTTT; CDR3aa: CASSFSGRAGGGELFF
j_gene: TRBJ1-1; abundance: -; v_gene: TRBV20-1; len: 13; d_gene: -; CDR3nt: TGCAGTGCAGACGGGGGGGGTTTAACTGAAGCTTTCTTT; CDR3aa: CSADGGGLTEAFF
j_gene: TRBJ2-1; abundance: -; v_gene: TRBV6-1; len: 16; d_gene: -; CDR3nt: TGTGCCAGCAGTGAAGCTTCCCACACTCTCGACAATGAGCAGTTCTTC; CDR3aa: CASSEASHTLDNEQFF
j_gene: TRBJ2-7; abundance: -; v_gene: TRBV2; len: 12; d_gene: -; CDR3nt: TGTGCCAGCAGTGAATCCCCTTACGAGCAGTACTTC; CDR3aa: CASSESPYEQYF
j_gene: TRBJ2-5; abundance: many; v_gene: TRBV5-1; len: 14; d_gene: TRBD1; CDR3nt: TGCGCCAGCAGCTCACGGACAGGGTCGGAGACCCAGTACTTC; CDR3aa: CASSSRTGSETQYF
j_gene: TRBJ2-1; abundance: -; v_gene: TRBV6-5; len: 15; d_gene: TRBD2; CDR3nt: TGTGCCAGCAGCACAGTAGCGGGTGGCTACAATGAGCAGTTCTTC; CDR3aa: CASSTVAGGYNEQFF
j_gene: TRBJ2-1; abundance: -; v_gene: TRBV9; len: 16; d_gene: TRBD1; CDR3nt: TGTGCCAGCAGCGTAGCCGGGACAGGGGCCTACAAGGGGCAGTTCTTC; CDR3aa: CASSVAGTGAYKGQFF
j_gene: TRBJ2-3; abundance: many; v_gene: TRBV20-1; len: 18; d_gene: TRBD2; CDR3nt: TGCAGTGCTAGGAAAGGAAAGGTACTAGCGGGCATCACAGATACGCAGTATTTT; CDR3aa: CSARKGKVLAGITDTQYF
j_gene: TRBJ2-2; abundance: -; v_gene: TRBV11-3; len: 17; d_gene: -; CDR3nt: TGTGCCAGCAGCCACGAGCCGGGCCCAGGGGCCACCGGGGAGCTGTTTTTT; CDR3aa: CASSHEPGPGATGELFF
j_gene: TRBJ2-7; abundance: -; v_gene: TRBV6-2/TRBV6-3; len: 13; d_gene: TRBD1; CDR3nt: TGTGCCAGCAGGGGACAGGGGGTTTACGAGCAGTACTTC; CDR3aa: CASRGQGVYEQYF
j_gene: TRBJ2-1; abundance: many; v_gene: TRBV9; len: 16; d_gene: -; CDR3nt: TGTGCCAGCAACCTGAGGGGGGAGGAGGCATACAATGAGCAGTTCTTC; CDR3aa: CASNLRGEEAYNEQFF
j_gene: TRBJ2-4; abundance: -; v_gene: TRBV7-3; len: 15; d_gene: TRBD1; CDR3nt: TGTGCCAGCAGCATCCAACAGGGGAAAGGAGACATTCGGTACTTC; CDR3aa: CASSIQQGKGDIRYF
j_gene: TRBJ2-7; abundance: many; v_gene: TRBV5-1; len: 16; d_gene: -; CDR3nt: TGCGCCAGCAGCTTGTTAGGCGGCGGGGTTGCCTACGAGCAGTACTTC; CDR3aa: CASSLLGGGVAYEQYF
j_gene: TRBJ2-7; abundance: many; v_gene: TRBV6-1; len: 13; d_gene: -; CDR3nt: TGTGCCAGCAGTGAAAATGGGGAGGACGAGCAGTACTTC; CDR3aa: CASSENGEDEQYF
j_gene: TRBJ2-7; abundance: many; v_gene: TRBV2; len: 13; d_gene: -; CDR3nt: TGTGCCAGCAGTGCCAAGAGCTCCTACGAGCAGTACTTC; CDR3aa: CASSAKSSYEQYF
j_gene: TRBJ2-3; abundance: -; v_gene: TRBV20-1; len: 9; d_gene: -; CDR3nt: TGCAGTGCAAGACGCGTGTCGGGCTTT; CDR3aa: CSARRVSGF
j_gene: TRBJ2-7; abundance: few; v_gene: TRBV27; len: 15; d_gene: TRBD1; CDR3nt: TGTGCCAGCAGTCCGGACAGGTTACCCTCCTACGAGCAGTACTTC; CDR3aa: CASSPDRLPSYEQYF
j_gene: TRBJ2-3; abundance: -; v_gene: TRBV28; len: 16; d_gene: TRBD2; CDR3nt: TGTGCCAGCAGTTTTGGACTAGCGGCTAGCACAGATACGCAGTATTTT; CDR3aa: CASSFGLAASTDTQYF
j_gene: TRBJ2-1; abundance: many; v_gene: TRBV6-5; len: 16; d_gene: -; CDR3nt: TGTGCCAGCAACGTCCGGGCGGGAATGGGTGACAATGAGCAGTTCTTC; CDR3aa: CASNVRAGMGDNEQFF
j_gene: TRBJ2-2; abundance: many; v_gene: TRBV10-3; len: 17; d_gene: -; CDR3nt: TGTGCCATCAGTGAGTACCAGGAAAACTCTAACACCGGGGAGCTGTTTTTT; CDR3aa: CAISEYQENSNTGELFF
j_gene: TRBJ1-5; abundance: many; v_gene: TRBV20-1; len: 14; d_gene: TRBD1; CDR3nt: TGCAGTGCTAGGCGGACAGGAGATTATCAGCCCCAGCATTTT; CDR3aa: CSARRTGDYQPQHF
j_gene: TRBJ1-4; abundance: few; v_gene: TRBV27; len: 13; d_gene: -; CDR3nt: TGTGCCAGCAGTTTAAGTCGAAGGGAAAAACTGTTTTTT; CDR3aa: CASSLSRREKLFF
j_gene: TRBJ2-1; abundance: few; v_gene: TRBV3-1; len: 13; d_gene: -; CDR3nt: TGTGCCAGCAGCCAAACACAAGGCAATGAGCAGTTCTTC; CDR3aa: CASSQTQGNEQFF
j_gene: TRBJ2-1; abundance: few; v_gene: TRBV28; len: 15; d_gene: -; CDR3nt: TGTGCCAGCAGTTCCCCCGGTAGGGCTTACAATGAGCAGTTCTTC; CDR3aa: CASSSPGRAYNEQFF
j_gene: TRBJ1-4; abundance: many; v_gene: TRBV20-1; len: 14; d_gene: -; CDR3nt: TGCAGTGCTCGAGTTCGAGGGGCATATGAAAAACTGTTTTTT; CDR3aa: CSARVRGAYEKLFF
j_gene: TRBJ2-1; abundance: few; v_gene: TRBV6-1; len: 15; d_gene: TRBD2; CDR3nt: TGTGCCAGCAGTGAATTGGCTAGCGGGTTTAATGAGCAGTTCTTC; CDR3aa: CASSELASGFNEQFF
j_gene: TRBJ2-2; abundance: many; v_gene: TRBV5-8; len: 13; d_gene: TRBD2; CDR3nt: TGTGCCAGCACAGCGGGAGGAGGCGGGGAGCTGTTTTTT; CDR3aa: CASTAGGGGELFF
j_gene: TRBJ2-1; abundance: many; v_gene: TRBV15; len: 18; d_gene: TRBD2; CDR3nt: TGTGCCACCAGCAGAGTCGGGACTAGCGGAGGCCTTTACAATGAGCAGTTCTTC; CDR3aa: CATSRVGTSGGLYNEQFF
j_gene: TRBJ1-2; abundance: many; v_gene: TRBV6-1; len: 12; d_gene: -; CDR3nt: TGTGCCAGCAGTGAAGTTGTGTATGGCTACACCTTC; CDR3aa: CASSEVVYGYTF
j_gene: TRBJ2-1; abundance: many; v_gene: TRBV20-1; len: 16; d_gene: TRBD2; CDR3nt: TGCAGTGCTAGATCTATGACTAGCGGGGGCAACAATGAGCAGTTCTTC; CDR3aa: CSARSMTSGGNNEQFF
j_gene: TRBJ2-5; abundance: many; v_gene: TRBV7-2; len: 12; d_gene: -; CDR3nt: TGTGCCAGCAGCTTAGCGACAGAGACCCAGTACTTC; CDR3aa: CASSLATETQYF
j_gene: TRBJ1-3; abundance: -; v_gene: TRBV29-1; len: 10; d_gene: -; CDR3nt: TGCAGCGTTGCCCAAGAGACCATATATTTT; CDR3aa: CSVAQETIYF
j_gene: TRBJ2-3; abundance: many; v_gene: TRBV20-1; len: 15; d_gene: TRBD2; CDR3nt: TGCAGTGCGAGATCTGGCGGGGACTACACAGATACGCAGTATTTT; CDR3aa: CSARSGGDYTDTQYF
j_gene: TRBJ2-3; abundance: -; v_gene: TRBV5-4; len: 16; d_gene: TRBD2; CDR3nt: TGTGCCAGCAGCCAAGGGACTAGCGGGAGGGCAGATACGCAGTATTTT; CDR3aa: CASSQGTSGRADTQYF
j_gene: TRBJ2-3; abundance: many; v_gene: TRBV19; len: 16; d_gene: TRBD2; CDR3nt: TGTGCCAGTAGTATGCCAGTTAGCGGGAGAACTGATACGCAGTATTTT; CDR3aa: CASSMPVSGRTDTQYF
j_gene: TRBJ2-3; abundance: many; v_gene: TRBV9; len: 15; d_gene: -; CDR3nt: TGTGCCAGCAGCGTAGTGGAGTTCCTCACAGATACGCAGTATTTT; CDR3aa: CASSVVEFLTDTQYF
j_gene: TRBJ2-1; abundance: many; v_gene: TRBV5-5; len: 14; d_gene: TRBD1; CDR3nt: TGTGCCAGCAGCTCCCGGGACAGGGGGCCTCTGCAGTTCTTC; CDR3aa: CASSSRDRGPLQFF
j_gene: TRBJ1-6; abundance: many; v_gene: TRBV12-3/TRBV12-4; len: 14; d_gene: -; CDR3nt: TGTGCCAGCAGCCAAGACACAAATAATTCACCCCTCCACTTT; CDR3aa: CASSQDTNNSPLHF
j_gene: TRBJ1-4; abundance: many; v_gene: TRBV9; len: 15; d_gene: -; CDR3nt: TGTGCCAGCAGCGCTCGTGTCGGGGAAGGGGAAAAACTGTTTTTT; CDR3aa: CASSARVGEGEKLFF
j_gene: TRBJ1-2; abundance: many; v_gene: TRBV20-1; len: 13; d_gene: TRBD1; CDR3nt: TGCAGTGCTAGTACAGGGGCAAACTATGGCTACACCTTC; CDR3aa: CSASTGANYGYTF